The 8 T cell receptor beta chains given below trace back to one sample, sequenced in a study of control samples from healthy donors and cancer patients. Some clones are missing from TCRdb's copy, which holds only in-frame ones; the method was immunoSEQ multiplex PCR. Seen here are around 140,000 clones, over 85% observed once, and the top ten hold around 5.4%. The material sequenced was blood. The receptors derive from a man in his late teens or twenties in good health.

The CDR3 DNA follows: TGTGCCAGCAGCGTAGCAGCCCACCAAGAGACCCAGTACTTC. It translates to CASSVAAHQETQYF. This chain uses TRBV9 with TRBJ2-5; D is undetermined. The CDR3 covers 14 residues. CDR1 is SGDLS, CDR2 YYNGEE, per germline. V lost 0 bases and J 0 bases, leaving 6 bases between the germline ends.

The chain couples TRBV7-9 to TRBJ2-3; a possible D gene is TRBD1 (6 bases). V gave up 5 bases and J gave up 3 bases, with 12 bases separating them. The CDR3 sequence is 14 residues long. Germline loops: CDR1 SEHNR, CDR2 FQNEAQ (reference sequence). CDR3 protein: CASSPGVGTDTQYF. CDR3 bases: TGTGCCAGCAGCCCAGGGGTAGGGACAGATACGCAGTATTTT. Full variable domain (missing parts from reference TRBV7-9 and TRBJ2-3): DTGVSQNPRHKITKRGQNVTFRCDPISEHNRLYWYRQTLGQGPEFLTYFQNEAQLEKSRLLSDRFSAERPKGSFSTLEIQRTEQGDSAMYLCASSPGVGTDTQYFGPGTRLTVL.

The J gene is TRBJ1-2, the V gene TRBV29-1; D is possibly TRBD1 (5 bases). The germline V gene encodes CDR1 SQVTM and CDR2 ANQGSEA. The ends were cut back, 6 bases at V and 5 bases at J, with 19 bases in the middle. CDR3 size: 14 residues. CDR3 nucleotide sequence: TGCAGCGTGGGGCCGGCTATTAAAACGTATGGCTACACCTTC. The encoded protein is CSVGPAIKTYGYTF.

The chain is built from TRBV4-1 and TRBJ2-6; D gene uncertain. This CDR3 comprises 12 residues. From germline, CDR1 is MGHRA and CDR2 YSYEKL. V dropped 3 bases and J dropped 8 bases, with 5 bases sitting between them. The CDR3 coding sequence is TGCGCCAGCAGCCAGGCCTCCAACGTCCTGACTTTC. Translation gives CASSQASNVLTF.

The chain employs TRBV25-1 and TRBJ2-7, with a possible D match to TRBD2 (6 bases). There are 14 residues in the CDR3. Trimming took off 1 base at V and 2 bases at J, with 9 bases between the two ends. Germline CDR1 is MGHDK and CDR2 is SYGVNS. This CDR3 reads CASSESGRAYEQYF. In DNA, the CDR3 is TGTGCCAGCAGTGAATCCGGGAGAGCCTACGAGCAGTACTTC.

The gene calls are TRBV3-1 (or the pseudogene TRBV3-2) and TRBJ2-5; 15 bases map to TRBD2. The CDR3 is 17 residues long. V was pared by 4 bases and J by 2 bases, with 5 bases of the junction left unmatched. Germline values: CDR1 LGHDT, CDR2 YNNKEL (reference sequence). The CDR3, as DNA: TGTGCCAGCAGCCTTCTCGGACTAGCGGGGGGGCAAGAGACCCAGTACTTC. Translating it yields CASSLLGLAGGQETQYF.

This clone has just one count. V is TRBV27 and J is TRBJ1-2; D is unclear. With 0 bases removed from V and 2 bases from J, the gap between germline ends came to 10 bases. The CDR3 sequence is 15 residues long. Germline assignment: CDR1 MNHEY and CDR2 SMNVEV (reference sequence). The CDR3: CASSLSARGNYGYTF. CDR3 sequence (DNA): TGTGCCAGCAGTTTATCGGCCAGAGGAAACTATGGCTACACCTTC.

The V and J genes are TRBV29-1 and TRBJ2-3, with 11 bases aligning to TRBD2. The CDR3 loop spans 15 amino acids. After removal of 4 bases from V and 3 bases from J, the junction contained 6 bases not matched to a gene. The germline CDR1 and CDR2 sequences are SQVTM and ANQGSEA. CDR3 coding DNA: TGCAGCGTTGGCCGACTAGCGGGGTTTACAGATACGCAGTATTTT. Residues: CSVGRLAGFTDTQYF.